This T cell receptor beta chain was identified during a study of control samples from healthy donors and cancer patients. This CDR3 has 15 amino acids. With 1 base removed from V and 6 bases from J, the gap between germline ends came to 13 bases. CDR1 is MGHRA and CDR2 is YSYEKL in the germline V gene. The assay was immunoSEQ multiplex PCR, and TCRdb's table has in-frame clones only and misses some. The table has just over 150,000 clones, roughly 94% seen once; the top ten hold 8.5%. What was sequenced was blood. V and J are TRBV4-1 and TRBJ1-5, with D perhaps matching TRBD1 (5 bases). The TCR sequence derives from a woman in her forties in good health. The CDR3 sequence is CASSQVVLGGQPQHF. Written as DNA, the CDR3 is TGCGCCAGCAGCCAAGTAGTGCTCGGGGGTCAGCCCCAGCATTTT.